These 15 T cell receptor beta chains came from one sample sequenced in a study of cytomegalovirus exposure and HLA in healthy donors. 60 Vbeta and 13 Jbeta primers were used in PCR. Some clones are missing from TCRdb's copy, which holds only in-frame ones; the method was immunoSEQ multiplex PCR. The sample shows some 130,000 clones, 80% to 85% of them seen only once. The sample taken for sequencing was PBMCs. The receptors stem from a man aged 18 to 30 in good health and CMV-seronegative.

The rearrangement joins TRBV19 to TRBJ2-7; no clear D gene. The CDR3 runs 12 residues. Between the trimmed V and J ends, which lost 11 bases and 3 bases, there was a span of 14 bases. CDR1 is LNHDA and CDR2 is SQIVND in the germline V gene (reference sequence). The CDR3 DNA reads TGTGCCGGATTGGGCAGCCTCTACGAGCAGTACTTC. The encoded protein is CAGLGSLYEQYF. The full variable domain, completed using reference TRBV19 and TRBJ2-7, is DGGITQSPKYLFRKEGQNVTLSCEQNLNHDAMYWYRQDPGQGLRLIYYSQIVNDFQKGDIAEGYSVSREKKESFPLTVTSAQKNPTAFYLCAGLGSLYEQYFGPGTRLTVT.

The CDR3 spells CATTMGPSQPQHF. The CDR3 region has the DNA TGTGCCACGACGATGGGGCCGAGTCAGCCCCAGCATTTT. The rearrangement uses TRBV28 and TRBJ1-5; TRBD1 might be the D (5 bases). The CDR3 totals 13 residues. Germline V gives CDR1 MDHEN, CDR2 SYDVKM. V was clipped by 10 bases and J by 6 bases, with 16 bases between them. Full variable domain (rest looked up from reference TRBV28 and TRBJ1-5): DVKVTQSSRYLVKRTGEKVFLECVQDMDHENMFWYRQDPGLGLRLIYFSYDVKMKEKGDIPEGYSVSREKKERFSLILESASTNQTSMYLCATTMGPSQPQHFGDGTRLSIL.

The rearrangement uses TRBV9 and TRBJ2-5; 8 bases map to TRBD2. This CDR3 has 16 amino acids. With V trimmed by 0 bases and J by 5 bases, 9 bases remained unmatched. CDR1 and CDR2 (germline): SGDLS, YYNGEE. Written as DNA, the CDR3 is TGTGCCAGCAGCGTAGTTTTACGGGGGGGCCTGGAGACCCAGTACTTC. This encodes CASSVVLRGGLETQYF.

The chain joins TRBV6-5 to TRBJ2-2; no reliable D call. V was shortened by 4 bases and J by 5 bases, with 5 bases between the two germline ends. The CDR3 is made up of 12 amino acids. Per germline, CDR1 MNHEY and CDR2 SVGAGI. CDR3 loop: CASSFSTGELFF. DNA of the CDR3: TGTGCCAGCAGTTTTTCAACCGGGGAGCTGTTTTTT.

This chain uses TRBV15 with TRBJ2-7; 11 bases line up with TRBD1. The germline V gene has CDR1 LNHNV and CDR2 YYDKDF (reference sequence). J was trimmed by 3 bases and V by 5 bases; bases with no gene match: 3. CDR3 size: 14 residues. The CDR3, as DNA: TGTGCCACCAGCGCCGGGACAGGGGGCTACGAGCAGTACTTC. Protein: CATSAGTGGYEQYF.

The CDR3 sequence: CASSNGGAYNEQFF. The CDR3 DNA sequence: TGTGCCAGCTCAAATGGCGGGGCGTACAATGAGCAGTTCTTC. V usage is TRBV18 and J usage is TRBJ2-1; TRBD2 might be the D (6 bases). The CDR3 sequence is 14 residues long. Trimming left V 5 bases short and J 4 bases short, with 12 bases between. CDR1 and CDR2 (germline): KGHSH, LQKENI.

The J gene is TRBJ1-6, the V gene TRBV5-5, with a tentative D call TRBD1 (5 bases). The CDR3 is made up of 14 amino acids. V lost 2 bases, J lost 7 bases, and 10 bases lay in between. Germline loops: CDR1 SGHKS, CDR2 YYEKEE (reference sequence). CDR3 protein: CASSLAGRNSPLHF. CDR3 sequence (DNA): TGTGCCAGCAGCTTAGCAGGGAGGAATTCACCCCTCCACTTT.

This chain links TRBV7-9 with TRBJ2-3; perhaps TRBD2 as D (6 bases). The V gene lost 5 bases and the J gene lost 1 base, with 13 bases spanning the gap. The V gene's germline CDR1 is SEHNR and CDR2 FQNEAQ (reference sequence). This CDR3 contains 15 residues. DNA for the CDR3: TGTGCCAGCAGCGCCCGGGACTCCCGCACAGATACGCAGTATTTT. It is translated as CASSARDSRTDTQYF.

This clone was seen a handful of times. V and J are TRBV7-8 and TRBJ1-2, with 7 bases identical to TRBD1. The germline CDR1 and CDR2 sequences are SGHVS and FQNEAQ. The V gene end was trimmed by 5 bases and the J gene end by 4 bases; junction bases not matched to a gene: 4. This CDR3 spans 13 amino acids. The CDR3 DNA reads TGTGCCAGCAGCACCGGGACAGCCTATGGCTACACCTTC. Amino acid sequence: CASSTGTAYGYTF.

The rearrangement links TRBV9 to TRBJ2-1; tentatively, D is TRBD1 (5 bases). The germline V gene has CDR1 SGDLS and CDR2 YYNGEE. The CDR3 covers 15 residues. Trimming removed 1 base from V and 6 bases from J, with 14 bases in between. The CDR3 sequence: CASSVTSDSRNEQFF. The CDR3 coding sequence is TGTGCCAGCAGCGTAACCTCCGACAGCCGCAATGAGCAGTTCTTC.

This clone was seen a single time. This chain uses TRBV11-2 with TRBJ2-5; the D is unclear. V gave up 0 bases and J gave up 2 bases, with 7 bases separating them. Germline-derived CDR1 and CDR2 are SGHAT and FQNNGV. The CDR3 extends over 14 amino acids. The DNA for the CDR3 is TGTGCCAGCAGCTTAGAGGGCTTGCAAGAGACCCAGTACTTC. Amino acids: CASSLEGLQETQYF.

J is TRBJ2-7 and V is TRBV6-5; no clear D gene. The CDR3 has 16 amino acids. CDR1 is MNHEY and CDR2 is SVGAGI in the germline V gene. Trimming pared 0 bases from V and 2 bases from J, leaving 14 bases between. DNA for the CDR3: TGTGCCAGCAGTTACTCGAACAGCCACATCCCCTACGAGCAGTACTTC. Its protein product is CASSYSNSHIPYEQYF.

V is TRBV13 and J is TRBJ2-7, with D perhaps TRBD2 (6 bases). Germline-derived CDR1 and CDR2 are PRHDT and FYEKMQ (reference sequence). V was trimmed by 5 bases and J by 2 bases, leaving 22 bases between them. The CDR3 is 17 amino acids. CDR3 DNA sequence: TGTGCCAGCAGCGAGTGGACTAACCCAGTCTTGGCCTACGAGCAGTACTTC. As protein: CASSEWTNPVLAYEQYF.

The chain links TRBV7-8 to TRBJ2-6; possible D gene TRBD1, 6 bases. Germline-derived CDR1 and CDR2 are SGHVS and FQNEAQ. This CDR3 region has 18 residues. With 1 base removed from V and 0 bases from J, the gap between germline ends came to 13 bases. The CDR3 DNA is TGTGCCAGCAGCTTAGTCCAGGGGCAAGGCTCTGGGGCCAACGTCCTGACTTTC. Translated: CASSLVQGQGSGANVLTF.

The chain has TRBV7-9 and TRBJ2-1, with D perhaps matching TRBD2 (7 bases). The germline V gene has CDR1 SEHNR and CDR2 FQNEAQ (reference sequence). This CDR3 has 16 residues. Trimming cost V 3 bases and J 2 bases, with 14 bases left between them. The CDR3 region has the DNA TGTGCCAGCAGCTTGGTCGGGGGGCGCCCCTACAATGAGCAGTTCTTC. It codes for CASSLVGGRPYNEQFF.